This T cell receptor (beta chain) was obtained from a study of T cell responses to AZD1222 COVID-19 vaccine (dated by TCRdb to the early 2020s). Some background on the complete study: AZD1222 recipients whose second dose came at about 4 weeks and those whose second dose came at about 12 weeks were combined into one group, since spike-specific TCR depth and breadth did not differ between the two schedules. TCR sequencing covered over 230 trial participants: nearly 210 given two doses of AZD1222 and 26 given two doses of MenACWY control vaccine. Trial participants were enrolled by age into subgroups of 18-55, 56-69 and 70-plus years, and about 150, 27 and 61 TCR-sequenced participants, respectively, were included in these subgroups.

Broad study findings and their caveats: Participants were mostly white British, with more females than males. The authors suggested clonal diversity may have been underestimated. Epitopes outside the regions mutated in the B.1.351 and B.1.1.7 variants were reportedly recognized by nearly half of the unique spike-specific TCRs. The 56-69-year group was small, and its depth increase did not reach significance, likely because of low power. Because no day 14 peak-response samples were available, the repertoires could be characterized only after the peak T cell response. Only a handful of AZD1222 recipients were SARS-CoV-2 seropositive at baseline, limiting conclusions about previously exposed vaccinees. A significant rise in spike-specific TCR breadth and depth was observed after two AZD1222 doses relative to day 0 and relative to MenACWY recipients. The vaccine-associated CD4 TCRs covered the entire spike protein, and the dominant responses fell in regions 160-218 and 743-854.

A remark on this clone: Its antigen specificity is not known. One base away there is no much larger clone; base qualities are not given.

The CDR3 spans 13 residues, from the cysteine through the phenylalanine. CDR3 DNA only is kept here, 39 bases in frame from base 1. The V and J ends are trimmed by 4 bases and 3 bases, leaving 11 bases between them. The CDR1 and CDR2 encoded by the germline V gene are SGDLS and YYNGEE. The sample's time point label is to be understood as: baseline before first vaccination. The vaccinee samples were drawn from two UK trials, COV001 and COV002, one of which was a single-blind randomized controlled phase 2/3 trial testing AZD1222 (ChAdOx1 nCoV-19) in healthy adults. For TCRbeta chain sequencing, PBMC samples were collected from trial participants at day 0 and at day 28 after the second dose. The CDR3 regions of human TCRbeta chains were analyzed by immunosequencing. As for the authors' bioinformatics: TCRs in the repertoires were matched against a reference library of SARS-CoV-2-specific TCRs that had been generated with the MIRA antigen-specificity platform. Breadth was defined as the fraction of unique TCRs that were SARS-CoV-2-associated, and depth was defined as the fraction of total T cells that were SARS-CoV-2-associated. Using the MIRA data, every spike-specific TCR was mapped to the spike region that the TCR reacted to and assigned to either a CD4 or a CD8 class. Log10-transformed breadth and depth values were compared by one-way ANOVA with Sidak's multiple comparisons tests. This immuneACCESS table, as held by TCRdb, lists in-frame sequences with V and J called but not all clones. Of the missing ones, under half trace to an unresolved V gene in checked studies; the others have no known cause. For V, J and clone size, that table is used; D and trimming come from the DNA. Across this sample there are 74,000 or so clones, with around four fifths seen only once. The ten most abundant clones make up around 20% of the sample.

Sequenced material: peripheral blood, taken on day 0 of AZD1222 vaccination. The V and J genes are TRBV9 and TRBJ2-7, and TRBD1 may be the D gene, going by 6 matching bases. The TCR originated in an adult in good health. The CDR3 is CASSSGHFYEQYF. The DNA sequence reads TGTGCCAGCAGCTCGGGACACTTCTACGAGCAGTACTTC.